This T cell receptor (beta chain) came from a study of blood T cell repertoires in COVID-19. Across the study: Acute and convalescent COVID-19 samples came from the United States, Italy and Spain. In each case, the material was cDNA or gDNA derived from T cells, B-cell-depleted T cells, or PBMCs.

Trimming took off 3 bases at V and 1 base at J, with 22 bases between the two ends. The CDR3 has 17 residues. Germline CDR1 DFQATT, CDR2 SNEGSKA (reference sequence). Authors' methods: Amplification with reference gene primers provided the estimates of nucleated cell counts. The protocol was immunoSEQ multiplex PCR, while the TCRdb copy is restricted to in-frame clones and leaves out a portion. Clone size and V and J calls were adopted from that table, with D and trimming inferred from the DNA. Of some 49,000 clones detected, roughly four fifths appear once; the ten largest clones hold about 2.7%. The sequence was collected from a woman aged 55-75 years with acute or convalescent COVID-19. The rearrangement links TRBV20-1 to TRBJ2-7, with a weak D call TRBD2 (5 bases). Sequenced input: peripheral blood. The CDR3 coding sequence is TGCAGTGCTAGTCCGAATAGGCGGGTCCGAGGGTCCTACGAGCAGTACTTC. Residues: CSASPNRRVRGSYEQYF.